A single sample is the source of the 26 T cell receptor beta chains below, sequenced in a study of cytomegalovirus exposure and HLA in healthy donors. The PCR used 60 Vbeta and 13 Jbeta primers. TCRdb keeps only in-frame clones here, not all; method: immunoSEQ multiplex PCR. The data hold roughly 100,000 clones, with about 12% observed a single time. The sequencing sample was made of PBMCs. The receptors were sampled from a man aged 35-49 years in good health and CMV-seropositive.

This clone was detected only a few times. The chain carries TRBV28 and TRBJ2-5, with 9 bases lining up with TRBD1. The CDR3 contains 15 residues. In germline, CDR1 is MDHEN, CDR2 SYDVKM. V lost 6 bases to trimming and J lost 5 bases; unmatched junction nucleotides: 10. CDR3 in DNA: TGTGCCAGCAGGCCAGGGACAGGGCTATTGGAGACCCAGTACTTC. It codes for CASRPGTGLLETQYF.

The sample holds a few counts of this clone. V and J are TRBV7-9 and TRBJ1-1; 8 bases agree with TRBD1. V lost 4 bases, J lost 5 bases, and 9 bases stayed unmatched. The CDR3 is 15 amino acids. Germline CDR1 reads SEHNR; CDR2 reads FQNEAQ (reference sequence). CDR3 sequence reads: CASSSRTGRVTEAFF. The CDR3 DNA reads TGTGCCAGCAGCTCCCGGACAGGGAGGGTAACTGAAGCTTTCTTT.

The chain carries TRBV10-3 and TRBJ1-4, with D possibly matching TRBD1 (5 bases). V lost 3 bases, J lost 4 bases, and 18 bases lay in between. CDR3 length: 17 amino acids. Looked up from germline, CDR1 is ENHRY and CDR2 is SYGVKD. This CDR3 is CAISDENRGDLNEKLFF. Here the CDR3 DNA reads TGTGCCATCAGTGATGAAAACCGGGGGGATCTTAATGAAAAACTGTTTTTT.

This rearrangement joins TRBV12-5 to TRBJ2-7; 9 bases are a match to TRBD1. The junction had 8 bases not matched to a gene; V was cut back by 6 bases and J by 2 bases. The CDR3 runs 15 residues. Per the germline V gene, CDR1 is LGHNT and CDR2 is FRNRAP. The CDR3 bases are TGTGCTAGTGGGTCCCGGGACAGGGTTCCCTACGAGCAGTACTTC. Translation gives CASGSRDRVPYEQYF. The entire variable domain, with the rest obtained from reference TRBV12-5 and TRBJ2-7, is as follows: DARVTQTPRHKVTEMGQEVTMRCQPILGHNTVFWYRQTMMQGLELLAYFRNRAPLDDSGMPKDRFSAEMPDATLATLKIQPSEPRDSAVYFCASGSRDRVPYEQYFGPGTRLTVT.

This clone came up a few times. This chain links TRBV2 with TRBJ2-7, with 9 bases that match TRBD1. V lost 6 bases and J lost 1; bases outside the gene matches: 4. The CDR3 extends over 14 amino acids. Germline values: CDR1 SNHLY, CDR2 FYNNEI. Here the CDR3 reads CASRQGAVSYEQYF. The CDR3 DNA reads TGTGCCAGCAGACAGGGGGCAGTATCCTACGAGCAGTACTTC.

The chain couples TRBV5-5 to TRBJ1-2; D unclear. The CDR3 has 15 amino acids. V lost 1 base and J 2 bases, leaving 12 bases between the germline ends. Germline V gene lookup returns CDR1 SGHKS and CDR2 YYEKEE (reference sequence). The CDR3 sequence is CASSLYGGPNYGYTF. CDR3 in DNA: TGTGCCAGCAGCTTGTACGGCGGTCCCAACTATGGCTACACCTTC.

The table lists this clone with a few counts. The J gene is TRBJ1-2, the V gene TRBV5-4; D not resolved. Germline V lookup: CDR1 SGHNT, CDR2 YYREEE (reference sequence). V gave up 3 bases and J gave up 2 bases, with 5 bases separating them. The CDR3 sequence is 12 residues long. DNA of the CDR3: TGTGCCAGCAGCTATGAGAACTATGGCTACACCTTC. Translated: CASSYENYGYTF.

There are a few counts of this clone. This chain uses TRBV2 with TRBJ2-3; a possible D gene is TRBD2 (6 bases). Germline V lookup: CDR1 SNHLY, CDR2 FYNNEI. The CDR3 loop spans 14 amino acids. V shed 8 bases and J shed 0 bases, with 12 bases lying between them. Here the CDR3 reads CASAAGTSTDTQYF. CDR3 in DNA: TGTGCCAGCGCAGCAGGGACTAGCACAGATACGCAGTATTTT.

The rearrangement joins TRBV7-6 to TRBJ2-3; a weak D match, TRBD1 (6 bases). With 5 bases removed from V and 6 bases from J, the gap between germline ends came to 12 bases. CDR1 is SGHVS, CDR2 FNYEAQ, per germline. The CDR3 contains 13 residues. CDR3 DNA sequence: TGTGCCAGCAGCGGGGGCAATATTGATACGCAGTATTTT. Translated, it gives CASSGGNIDTQYF.

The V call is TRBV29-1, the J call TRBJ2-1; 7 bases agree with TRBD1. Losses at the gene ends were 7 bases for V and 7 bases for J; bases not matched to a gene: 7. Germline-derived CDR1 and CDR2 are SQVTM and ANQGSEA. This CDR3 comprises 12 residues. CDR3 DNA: TGCAGCGGCAGGACAGGTCTGAATGAGCAGTTCTTC. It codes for CSGRTGLNEQFF.

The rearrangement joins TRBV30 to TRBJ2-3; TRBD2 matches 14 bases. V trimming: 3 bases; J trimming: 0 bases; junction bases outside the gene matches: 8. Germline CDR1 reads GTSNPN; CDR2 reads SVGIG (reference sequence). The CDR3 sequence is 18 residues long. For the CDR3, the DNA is TGTGCCTGGAGCCGAGGGACTAGCGGGGGAAAAAGCACAGATACGCAGTATTTT. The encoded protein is CAWSRGTSGGKSTDTQYF.

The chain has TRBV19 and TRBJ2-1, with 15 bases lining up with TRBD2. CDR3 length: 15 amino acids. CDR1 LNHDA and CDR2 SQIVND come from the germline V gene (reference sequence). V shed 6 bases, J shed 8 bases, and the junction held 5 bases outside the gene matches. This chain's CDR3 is CASSPGTSGRHEQFF. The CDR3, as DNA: TGTGCCAGTAGCCCTGGGACTAGCGGGAGGCATGAGCAGTTCTTC.

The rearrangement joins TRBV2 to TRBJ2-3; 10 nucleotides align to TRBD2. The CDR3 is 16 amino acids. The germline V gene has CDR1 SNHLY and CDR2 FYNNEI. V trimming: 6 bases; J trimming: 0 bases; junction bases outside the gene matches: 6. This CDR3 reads CASSPRTSGSTDTQYF. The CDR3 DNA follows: TGTGCCAGCAGCCCCAGGACTAGCGGTAGCACAGATACGCAGTATTTT.

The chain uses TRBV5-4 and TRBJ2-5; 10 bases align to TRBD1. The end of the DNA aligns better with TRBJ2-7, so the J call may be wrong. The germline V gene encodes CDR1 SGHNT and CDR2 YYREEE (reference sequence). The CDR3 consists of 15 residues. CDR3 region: CASSSPGTGAGEQYF. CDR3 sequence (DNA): TGTGCCAGCAGCTCCCCCGGGACAGGGGCGGGCGAGCAGTACTTC.

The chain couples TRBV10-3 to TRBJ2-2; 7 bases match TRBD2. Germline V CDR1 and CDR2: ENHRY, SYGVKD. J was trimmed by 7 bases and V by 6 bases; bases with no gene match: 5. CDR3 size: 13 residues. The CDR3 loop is CAIRSGNGGELFF. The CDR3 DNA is TGTGCCATCAGGAGCGGGAACGGCGGGGAGCTGTTTTTT.

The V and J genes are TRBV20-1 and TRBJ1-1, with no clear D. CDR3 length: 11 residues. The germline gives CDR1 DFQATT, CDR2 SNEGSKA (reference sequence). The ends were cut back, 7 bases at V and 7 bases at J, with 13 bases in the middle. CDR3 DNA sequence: TGCAGTGGTTCCCTCGGGGATGAAGCTTTCTTT. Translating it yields CSGSLGDEAFF.

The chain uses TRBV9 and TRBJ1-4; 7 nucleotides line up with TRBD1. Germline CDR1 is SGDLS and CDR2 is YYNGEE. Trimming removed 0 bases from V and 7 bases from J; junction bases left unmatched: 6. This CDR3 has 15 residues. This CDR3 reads CASSVVGRGPEKLFF. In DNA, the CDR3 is TGTGCCAGCAGCGTAGTGGGTAGGGGGCCTGAAAAACTGTTTTTT.

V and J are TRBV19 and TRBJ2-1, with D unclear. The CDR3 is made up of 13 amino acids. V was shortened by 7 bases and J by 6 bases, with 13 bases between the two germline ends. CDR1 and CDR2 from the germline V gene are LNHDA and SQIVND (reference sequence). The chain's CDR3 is CASIPPTGNEQFF. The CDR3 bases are TGTGCCAGTATCCCCCCCACTGGCAATGAGCAGTTCTTC.

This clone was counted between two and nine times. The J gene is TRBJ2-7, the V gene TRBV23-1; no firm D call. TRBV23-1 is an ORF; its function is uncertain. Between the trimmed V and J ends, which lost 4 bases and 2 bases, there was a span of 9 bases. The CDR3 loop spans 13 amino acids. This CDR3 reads CASSRVIAYEQYF. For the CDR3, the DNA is TGCGCCAGCAGTCGTGTGATAGCCTACGAGCAGTACTTC.

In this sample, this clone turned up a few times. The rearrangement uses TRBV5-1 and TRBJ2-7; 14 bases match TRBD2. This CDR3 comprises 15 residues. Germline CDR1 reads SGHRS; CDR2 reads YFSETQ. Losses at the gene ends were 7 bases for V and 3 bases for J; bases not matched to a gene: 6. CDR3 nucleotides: TGCGCCAGCTCATTGGGACTAGCGGGAGTCTACGAGCAGTACTTC. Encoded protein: CASSLGLAGVYEQYF.

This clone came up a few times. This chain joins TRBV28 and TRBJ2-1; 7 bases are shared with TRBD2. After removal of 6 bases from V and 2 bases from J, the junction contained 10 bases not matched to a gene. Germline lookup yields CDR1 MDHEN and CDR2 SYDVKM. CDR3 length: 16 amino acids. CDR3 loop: CASSPAGEGTYNEQFF. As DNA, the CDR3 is TGTGCCAGCAGCCCCGCGGGGGAGGGAACCTACAATGAGCAGTTCTTC.

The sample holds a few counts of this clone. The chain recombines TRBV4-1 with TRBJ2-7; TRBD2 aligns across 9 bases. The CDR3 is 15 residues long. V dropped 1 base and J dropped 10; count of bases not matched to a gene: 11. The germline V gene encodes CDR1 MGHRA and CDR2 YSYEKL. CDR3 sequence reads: CASSQGPLAGVGQYF. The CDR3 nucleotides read TGCGCCAGCAGCCAAGGTCCTTTAGCGGGAGTAGGCCAGTACTTC.

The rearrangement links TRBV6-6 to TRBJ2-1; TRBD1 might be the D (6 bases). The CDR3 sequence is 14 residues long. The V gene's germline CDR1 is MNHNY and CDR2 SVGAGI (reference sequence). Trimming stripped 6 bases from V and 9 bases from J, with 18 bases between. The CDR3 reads CASSLRGRGAEQFF. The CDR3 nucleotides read TGTGCCAGCAGCTTACGTGGCAGGGGTGCTGAGCAGTTCTTC.

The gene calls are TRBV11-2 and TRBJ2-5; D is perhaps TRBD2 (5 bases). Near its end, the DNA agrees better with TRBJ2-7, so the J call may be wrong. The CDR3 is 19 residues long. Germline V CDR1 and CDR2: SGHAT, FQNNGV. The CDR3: CASSSSGMWSGPASYEQYF. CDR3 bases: TGTGCCAGCAGCTCGAGCGGTATGTGGTCCGGGCCAGCTTCCTACGAGCAGTACTTC.

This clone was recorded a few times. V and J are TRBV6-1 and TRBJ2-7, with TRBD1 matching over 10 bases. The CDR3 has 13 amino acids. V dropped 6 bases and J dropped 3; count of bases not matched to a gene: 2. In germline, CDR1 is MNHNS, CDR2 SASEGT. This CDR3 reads CASSGTGDYEQYF. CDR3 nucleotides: TGTGCCAGCAGCGGGACAGGGGACTACGAGCAGTACTTC.

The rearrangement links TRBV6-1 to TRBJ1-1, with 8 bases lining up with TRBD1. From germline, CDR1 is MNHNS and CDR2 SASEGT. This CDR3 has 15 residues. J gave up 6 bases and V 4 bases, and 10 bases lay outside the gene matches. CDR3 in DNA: TGTGCCAGCAGTGGGGGAAGGACAGGGTTATCTGAAGCTTTCTTT. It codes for CASSGGRTGLSEAFF.